The 20 T cell receptor beta chains given below trace back to one sample, sequenced in a study of T cell changes during pregnancy in multiple sclerosis. Some clones are missing from TCRdb's copy, which holds only in-frame ones; the method was immunoSEQ multiplex PCR. Of some 80,000 clones listed, approximately 90% are singletons. Sequenced material: peripheral blood, taken before pregnancy. The receptors here all came from a female donor with multiple sclerosis, enrolled in a pregnancy study.

The chain combines TRBV30 with TRBJ1-2; D perhaps matches TRBD1 (6 bases). CDR1 and CDR2 (germline): GTSNPN, SVGIG (reference sequence). V was clipped by 0 bases and J by 2 bases, with 13 bases between them. This CDR3 contains 15 residues. The CDR3 loop is CAWSVGGARNYGYTF. The CDR3 DNA follows: TGTGCCTGGAGTGTAGGGGGAGCAAGGAACTATGGCTACACCTTC.

This clone was detected a few times. The chain employs TRBV2 and TRBJ1-1; 7 bases map to TRBD1. V gave up 3 bases and J gave up 2 bases; unmatched junction bases: 6. Germline V gives CDR1 SNHLY, CDR2 FYNNEI. This CDR3 is 15 amino acids long. CDR3 protein: CASSEAYRGNTEAFF. The CDR3 nucleotides read TGTGCCAGCAGTGAGGCATACAGGGGAAACACTGAAGCTTTCTTT.

This chain uses TRBV19 with TRBJ1-1; possible D gene TRBD1, 5 bases. The CDR3 covers 16 residues. Germline V CDR1 and CDR2: LNHDA, SQIVND (reference sequence). Trimming left V 3 bases short and J 0 bases short, with 14 bases between. The CDR3 here is CASSMGLGRLNTEAFF. In DNA form, the CDR3 reads TGTGCCAGTAGTATGGGGCTTGGACGCCTGAACACTGAAGCTTTCTTT.

The chain is built from TRBV28 and TRBJ2-7, with 7 bases lining up with TRBD1. The germline V gene has CDR1 MDHEN and CDR2 SYDVKM. Trimming cost V 6 bases and J 0 bases; bases outside gene matches: 2. This CDR3 region has 13 residues. The CDR3 DNA follows: TGTGCCAGCAGCGGGACAGCCTCCTACGAGCAGTACTTC. This codes for CASSGTASYEQYF.

The rearrangement uses TRBV29-1 and TRBJ2-5; TRBD1 agrees at 9 bases. CDR1 is SQVTM and CDR2 is ANQGSEA in the germline V gene. With V trimmed by 7 bases and J by 4 bases, 10 bases remained unmatched. This CDR3 has 14 amino acids. The DNA for the CDR3 is TGCAGCGCGCTGGGACAGGGAATAGGAGAGACCCAGTACTTC. Amino acid sequence: CSALGQGIGETQYF.

This chain connects TRBV5-4 to TRBJ2-1, with TRBD2 matching 7 bases. V was pared by 1 base and J by 9 bases, with 4 bases of the junction left unmatched. Germline V gene lookup returns CDR1 SGHNT and CDR2 YYREEE (reference sequence). There are 13 residues in the CDR3. CDR3 in DNA: TGTGCCAGCAGCTTGTGGGGGGGGAGTGAGCAGTTCTTC. Its translation is CASSLWGGSEQFF.

The chain combines TRBV27 with TRBJ2-7, with 7 bases fitting TRBD2. The CDR3 consists of 20 residues. The V segment lost 6 bases and the J segment 2 bases; nucleotides outside the gene matches: 25. Per the germline V gene, CDR1 is MNHEY and CDR2 is SMNVEV (reference sequence). The DNA of the CDR3 is TGTGCCAGCAGCCCCCGCCCGGGAGCGGGACGCCGCCGCCACCCCTACGAGCAGTACTTC. It encodes CASSPRPGAGRRRHPYEQYF.

CDR3 sequence reads: CASSTLAETNEQFF. The CDR3 DNA follows: TGTGCCAGCAGCACCTTAGCGGAGACCAATGAGCAGTTCTTC. The V call is TRBV4-2, the J call TRBJ2-1; TRBD2 might be the D (6 bases). The CDR3 has 14 residues. Between the trimmed V and J ends, which lost 5 bases and 6 bases, there was a span of 14 bases. Germline CDR1 reads LGHNA; CDR2 reads YNFKEQ.

The chain links TRBV5-8 to TRBJ1-5; D is undetermined. Germline assignment: CDR1 SGHTS and CDR2 YDEGEE. The CDR3 contains 16 residues. V lost 2 bases and J 2 bases, leaving 14 bases between the germline ends. The CDR3 DNA follows: TGTGCCAGCAGCTTTTGGACGGGGTTGGGCAATCAGCCCCAGCATTTT. It translates to CASSFWTGLGNQPQHF.

The chain has TRBV7-9 and TRBJ2-5; 10 bases fit TRBD2. Losses at the gene ends were 5 bases for V and 5 bases for J; bases not matched to a gene: 8. CDR3 size: 15 residues. CDR1 is SEHNR and CDR2 is FQNEAQ in the germline V gene (reference sequence). The CDR3 sequence is CASSRTSGTEETQYF. CDR3 nucleotides: TGTGCCAGCAGCCGGACTAGCGGAACCGAGGAGACCCAGTACTTC.

The rearrangement links TRBV6-1 to TRBJ2-1, with 7 nucleotides matching TRBD1. Per germline, CDR1 MNHNS and CDR2 SASEGT. The CDR3 totals 17 residues. Unmatched junction bases numbered 8, after V lost 3 bases and J lost 0 bases. The chain's CDR3 is CASSDHLRGSSYNEQFF. The CDR3 nucleotides read TGTGCCAGCAGTGACCACCTCAGGGGGAGCTCCTACAATGAGCAGTTCTTC.

The chain couples TRBV19 to TRBJ1-5, with 9 bases aligning to TRBD1. Germline trimming cut 5 bases from V and 7 bases from J; bases unmatched to any gene: 6. The CDR3 is 14 residues long. CDR1 and CDR2 from the germline V gene are LNHDA and SQIVND (reference sequence). CDR3 DNA sequence: TGTGCCAGTAGTCCAACAGGGGGCGGGCAGCCCCAGCATTTT. It is translated as CASSPTGGGQPQHF.

The chain carries TRBV4-3 and TRBJ2-3; D is perhaps TRBD1 (5 bases). V was trimmed by 0 bases and J by 3 bases, leaving 13 bases between them. Germline CDR1 LGHNA, CDR2 YSLEER. The CDR3 covers 16 residues. The CDR3 sequence: CASSQDHGQGTDTQYF. CDR3 sequence (DNA): TGCGCCAGCAGCCAAGATCACGGCCAGGGTACAGATACGCAGTATTTT.

This clone showed up just a few times. The J gene is TRBJ2-2, the V gene TRBV5-1, with 8 bases fitting TRBD2. The ends lost 4 bases at V and 5 bases at J; junction bases unmatched: 13. CDR3 length: 17 residues. The germline V gene has CDR1 SGHRS and CDR2 YFSETQ. This chain's CDR3 is CASSQRTGGRSTGELFF. CDR3 sequence (DNA): TGCGCCAGCAGCCAACGCACGGGGGGGAGATCGACCGGGGAGCTGTTTTTT. The complete variable domain, with remaining parts taken from reference TRBV5-1 and TRBJ2-2, reads KAGVTQTPRYLIKTRGQQVTLSCSPISGHRSVSWYQQTPGQGLQFLFEYFSETQRNKGNFPGRFSGRQFSNSRSEMNVSTLELGDSALYLCASSQRTGGRSTGELFFGEGSRLTVL.

The chain couples TRBV9 to TRBJ2-7; TRBD1 aligns across 9 bases. The CDR3 length is 15 residues. V dropped 0 bases and J dropped 2; count of bases not matched to a gene: 3. Germline values: CDR1 SGDLS, CDR2 YYNGEE. CDR3 residues: CASSVGQGVAYEQYF. Here the CDR3 DNA reads TGTGCCAGCAGCGTAGGACAGGGGGTGGCCTACGAGCAGTACTTC.

This clone was seen a few times. The chain recombines TRBV28 with TRBJ1-2; 9 positions agree with TRBD1. Germline assignment: CDR1 MDHEN and CDR2 SYDVKM. The ends lost 5 bases at V and 4 bases at J; junction bases unmatched: 14. The CDR3 has 17 amino acids. CDR3 sequence reads: CASSPWGQGVPSYGYTF. DNA for the CDR3: TGTGCCAGCAGTCCGTGGGGACAGGGCGTTCCTAGCTATGGCTACACCTTC.

V and J are TRBV2 and TRBJ1-5, with D possibly TRBD1 on 5 matching bases. V was shortened by 5 bases and J by 7 bases, with 18 bases between the two germline ends. Germline V gives CDR1 SNHLY, CDR2 FYNNEI. The CDR3 is made up of 15 amino acids. The CDR3: CASSLHGGMGQPQHF. CDR3 nucleotide sequence: TGTGCCAGCAGTTTACACGGGGGAATGGGCCAGCCCCAGCATTTT. The whole variable domain, remainder taken from reference TRBV2 and TRBJ1-5, is EPEVTQTPSHQVTQMGQEVILRCVPISNHLYFYWYRQILGQKVEFLVSFYNNEISEKSEIFDDQFSVERPDGSNFTLKIRSTKLEDSAMYFCASSLHGGMGQPQHFGDGTRLSIL.

About this clone: Other nucleotide sequences in the sample specify the same CDR3. The chain recombines TRBV27 with TRBJ2-7, with a weak D call TRBD2 (6 bases). V was clipped by 0 bases and J by 2 bases, with 8 bases between them. The CDR3 covers 14 residues. Germline V gives CDR1 MNHEY, CDR2 SMNVEV (reference sequence). The CDR3 here is CASSLSGRTYEQYF. The CDR3 DNA follows: TGTGCCAGCAGTTTATCCGGGAGAACCTACGAGCAGTACTTC.

The chain combines TRBV2 with TRBJ2-5; TRBD1 aligns across 8 bases. Germline values: CDR1 SNHLY, CDR2 FYNNEI. The CDR3 extends over 14 amino acids. With V trimmed by 3 bases and J by 7 bases, 7 bases remained unmatched. The DNA for the CDR3 is TGTGCCAGCAGTGAGGACAGGGCCGGGGGGACCCAGTACTTC. Protein sequence: CASSEDRAGGTQYF.

The J gene is TRBJ2-7, the V gene TRBV29-1, with 8 bases lining up with TRBD1. Per germline, CDR1 SQVTM and CDR2 ANQGSEA. V was clipped by 4 bases and J by 4 bases; unmatched bases: 12. There are 15 residues in the CDR3. The CDR3 protein is CSVVFLRTGLYEQYF. DNA of the CDR3: TGCAGCGTTGTTTTTCTCAGGACAGGGTTGTACGAGCAGTACTTC.